The text below deals with one T cell receptor beta chain. These data belong to a study of blood T cells in healthy people across ages. The V and J ends lost 3 bases and 7 bases respectively, with 10 bases between them. This CDR3 is 14 amino acids long. It was with a sample-barcoded 5' primer and a J-beta primer mix that a second PCR of roughly 7 to 12 cycles was run. A tag from a template-switch adaptor with 12 random nucleotides marked each cDNA molecule. TCRdb used MiXCR to reprocess the 5' RACE reads, holding one entry per CDR3 protein. The top ten hold roughly 19% of the sample, which has approximately 820,000 distinct CDR3 sequences, 40% to 50% seen once.

This sequence joins TRBV12-3 or TRBV12-4 and TRBJ1-6; a possible D gene is TRBD1 (6 bases). The clonotype comes from a man between 60 and 70 years old in good health. The sequenced material came from blood. In nucleotides, the CDR3 is TGTGCCAGCAGTTTTCAGGGGTTGAATTCACCCCTCCACTTT. Amino acids: CASSFQGLNSPLHF.